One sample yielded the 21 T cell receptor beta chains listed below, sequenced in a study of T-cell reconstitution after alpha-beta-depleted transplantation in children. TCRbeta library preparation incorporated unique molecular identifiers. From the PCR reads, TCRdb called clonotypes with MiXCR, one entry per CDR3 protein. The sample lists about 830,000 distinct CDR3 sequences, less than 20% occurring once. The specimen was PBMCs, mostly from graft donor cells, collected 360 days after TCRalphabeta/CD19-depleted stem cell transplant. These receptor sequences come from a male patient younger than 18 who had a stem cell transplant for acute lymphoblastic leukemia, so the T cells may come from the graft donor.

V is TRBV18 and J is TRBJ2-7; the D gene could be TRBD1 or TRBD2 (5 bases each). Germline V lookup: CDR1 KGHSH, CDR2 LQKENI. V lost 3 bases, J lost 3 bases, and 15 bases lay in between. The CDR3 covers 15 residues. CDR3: CASSPHQGRNYEQYF. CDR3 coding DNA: TGTGCCAGCTCACCGCATCAGGGACGGAACTACGAGCAGTACTTC. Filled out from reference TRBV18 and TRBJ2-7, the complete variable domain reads NAGVMQNPRHLVRRRGQEARLRCSPMKGHSHVYWYRQLPEEGLKFMVYLQKENIIDESGMPKERFSAEFPKEGPSILRIQQVVRGDSAAYFCASSPHQGRNYEQYFGPGTRLTVT.

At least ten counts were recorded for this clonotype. The CDR3 DNA is TGTGCCATCAGGGTCACTAGCGGGAGGGCCTACGAGCAGTACTTC. Encoded protein: CAIRVTSGRAYEQYF. The chain links TRBV10-3 to TRBJ2-7, with 13 bases matching TRBD2. CDR1 and CDR2 (germline): ENHRY, SYGVKD. V was pared by 6 bases and J by 2 bases, with 4 bases of the junction left unmatched. CDR3 length: 15 amino acids.

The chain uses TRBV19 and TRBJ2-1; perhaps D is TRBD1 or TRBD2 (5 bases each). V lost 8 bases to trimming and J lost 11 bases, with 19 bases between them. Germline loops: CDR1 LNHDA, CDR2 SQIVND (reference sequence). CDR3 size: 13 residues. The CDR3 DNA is TGTGCCAGTCAACGGGAAGGGACCAGTAAGCAGTTCTTC. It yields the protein CASQREGTSKQFF.

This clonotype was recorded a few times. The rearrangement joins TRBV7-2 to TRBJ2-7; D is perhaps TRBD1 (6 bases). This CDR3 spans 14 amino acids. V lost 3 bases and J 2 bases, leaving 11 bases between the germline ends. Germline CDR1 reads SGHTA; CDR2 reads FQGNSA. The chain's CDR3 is CASSFQGTAYEQYF. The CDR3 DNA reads TGTGCCAGCAGCTTCCAGGGGACGGCCTACGAGCAGTACTTC.

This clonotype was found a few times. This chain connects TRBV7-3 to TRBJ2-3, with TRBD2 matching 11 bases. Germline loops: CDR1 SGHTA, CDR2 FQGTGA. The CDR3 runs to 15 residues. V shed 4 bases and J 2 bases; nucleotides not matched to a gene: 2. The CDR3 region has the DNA TGTGCCAGCAGCTGGACTAGCGGGCACACAGATACGCAGTATTTT. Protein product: CASSWTSGHTDTQYF.

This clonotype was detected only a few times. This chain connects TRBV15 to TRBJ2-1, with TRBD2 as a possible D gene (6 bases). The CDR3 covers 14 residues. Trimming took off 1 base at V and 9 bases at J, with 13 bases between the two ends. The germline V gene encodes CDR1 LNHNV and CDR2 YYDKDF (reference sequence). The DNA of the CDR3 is TGTGCCACCAGCAGAGTACTAGCAATGGGTGAGCAGTTCTTC. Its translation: CATSRVLAMGEQFF. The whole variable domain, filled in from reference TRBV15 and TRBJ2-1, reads DAMVIQNPRYQVTQFGKPVTLSCSQTLNHNVMYWYQQKSSQAPKLLFHYYDKDFNNEADTPDNFQSRRPNTSFCFLDIRSPGLGDTAMYLCATSRVLAMGEQFFGPGTRLTVL.

This CDR3 is CSARTPGTAKETQYF. In DNA, the CDR3 is TGCAGTGCTAGAACTCCCGGGACAGCTAAAGAGACCCAGTACTTC. This rearrangement joins TRBV20-1 to TRBJ2-5, with TRBD1 matching over 7 bases. CDR1 DFQATT and CDR2 SNEGSKA come from the germline V gene (reference sequence). V lost 2 bases to trimming and J lost 3 bases; unmatched junction nucleotides: 9. CDR3 length: 15 amino acids.

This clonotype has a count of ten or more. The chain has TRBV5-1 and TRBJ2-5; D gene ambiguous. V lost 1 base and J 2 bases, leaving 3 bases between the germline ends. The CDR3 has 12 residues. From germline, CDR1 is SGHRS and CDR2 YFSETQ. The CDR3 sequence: CASSLRQETQYF. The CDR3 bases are TGCGCCAGCAGCTTGCGACAAGAGACCCAGTACTTC.

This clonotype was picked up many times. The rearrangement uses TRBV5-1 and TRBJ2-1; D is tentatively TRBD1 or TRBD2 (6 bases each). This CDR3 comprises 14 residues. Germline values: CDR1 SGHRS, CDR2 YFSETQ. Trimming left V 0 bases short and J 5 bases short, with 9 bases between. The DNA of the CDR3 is TGCGCCAGCAGCTTGGACGGGGGCGACAATGAGCAGTTCTTC. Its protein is CASSLDGGDNEQFF.

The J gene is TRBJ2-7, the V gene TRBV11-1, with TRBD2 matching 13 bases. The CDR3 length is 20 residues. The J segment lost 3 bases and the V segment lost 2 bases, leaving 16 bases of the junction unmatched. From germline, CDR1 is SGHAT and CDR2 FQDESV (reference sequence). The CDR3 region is CASSLPLNRLAGGGVYEQYF. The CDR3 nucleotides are TGTGCCAGCAGCTTACCCCTAAACCGACTAGCGGGAGGAGGGGTCTACGAGCAGTACTTC.

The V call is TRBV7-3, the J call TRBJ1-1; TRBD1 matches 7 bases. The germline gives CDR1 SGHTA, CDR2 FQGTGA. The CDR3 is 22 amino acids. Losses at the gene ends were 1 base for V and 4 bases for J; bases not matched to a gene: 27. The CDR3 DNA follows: TGTGCCAGCAGCTTAAAGATCATCTACTTCAGGGGGAACACTGTGAGTGGCACTGAAGCTTTCTTT. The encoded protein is CASSLKIIYFRGNTVSGTEAFF.

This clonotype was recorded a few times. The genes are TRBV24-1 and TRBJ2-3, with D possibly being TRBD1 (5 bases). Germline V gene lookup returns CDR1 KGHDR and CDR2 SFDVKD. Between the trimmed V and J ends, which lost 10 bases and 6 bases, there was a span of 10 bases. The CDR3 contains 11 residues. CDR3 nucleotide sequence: TGTGCCACACAGGACCGGGATACGCAGTATTTT. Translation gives CATQDRDTQYF.

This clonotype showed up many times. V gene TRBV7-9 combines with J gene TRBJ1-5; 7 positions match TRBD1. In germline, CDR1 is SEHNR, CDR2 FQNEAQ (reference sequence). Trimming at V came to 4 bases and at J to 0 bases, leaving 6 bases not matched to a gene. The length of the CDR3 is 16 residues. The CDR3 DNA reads TGTGCCAGCAGCTACACGACAGGGTATAGCAATCAGCCCCAGCATTTT. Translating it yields CASSYTTGYSNQPQHF. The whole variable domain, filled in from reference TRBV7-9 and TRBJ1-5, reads DTGVSQNPRHKITKRGQNVTFRCDPISEHNRLYWYRQTLGQGPEFLTYFQNEAQLEKSRLLSDRFSAERPKGSFSTLEIQRTEQGDSAMYLCASSYTTGYSNQPQHFGDGTRLSIL.

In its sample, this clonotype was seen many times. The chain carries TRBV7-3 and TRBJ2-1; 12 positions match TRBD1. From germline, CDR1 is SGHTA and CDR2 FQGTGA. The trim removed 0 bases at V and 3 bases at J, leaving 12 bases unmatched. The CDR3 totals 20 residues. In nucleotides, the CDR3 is TGTGCCAGCAGCTTAACGTACCTAGCGGGGGACAGGGGGCGCTACAATGAGCAGTTCTTC. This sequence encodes CASSLTYLAGDRGRYNEQFF. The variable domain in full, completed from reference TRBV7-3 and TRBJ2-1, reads GAGVSQTPSNKVTEKGKYVELRCDPISGHTALYWYRQSLGQGPEFLIYFQGTGAADDSGLPNDRFFAVRPEGSVSTLKIQRTERGDSAVYLCASSLTYLAGDRGRYNEQFFGPGTRLTVL.

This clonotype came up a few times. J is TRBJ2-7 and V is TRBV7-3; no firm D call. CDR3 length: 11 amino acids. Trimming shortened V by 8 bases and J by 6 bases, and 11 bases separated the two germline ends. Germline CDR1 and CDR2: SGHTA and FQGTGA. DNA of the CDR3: TGTGCCAGCTCCCCCCTCGCCGAGCAGTACTTC. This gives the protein CASSPLAEQYF.

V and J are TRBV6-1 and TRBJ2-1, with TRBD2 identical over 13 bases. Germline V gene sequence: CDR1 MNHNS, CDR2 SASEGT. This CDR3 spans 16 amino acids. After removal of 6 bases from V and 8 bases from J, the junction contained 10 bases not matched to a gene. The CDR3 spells CASSRPGLAGADEQFF. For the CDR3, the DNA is TGTGCCAGCAGCCGCCCCGGACTAGCGGGAGCGGATGAGCAGTTCTTC.

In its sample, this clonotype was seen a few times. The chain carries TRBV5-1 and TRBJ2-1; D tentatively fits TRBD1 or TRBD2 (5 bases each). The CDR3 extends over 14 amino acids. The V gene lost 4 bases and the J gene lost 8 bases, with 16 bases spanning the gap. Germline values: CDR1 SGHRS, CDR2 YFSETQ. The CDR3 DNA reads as TGCGCCAGCAGCCCCGGGACCCTCTCACATGAGCAGTTCTTC. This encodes CASSPGTLSHEQFF.

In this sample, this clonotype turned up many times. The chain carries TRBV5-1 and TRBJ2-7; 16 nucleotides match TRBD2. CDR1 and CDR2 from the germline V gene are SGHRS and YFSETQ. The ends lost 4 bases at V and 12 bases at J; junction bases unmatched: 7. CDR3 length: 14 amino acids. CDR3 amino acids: CASSLGTSGRASYF. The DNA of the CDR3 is TGCGCCAGCAGCCTAGGGACTAGCGGGAGGGCCTCGTACTTC.

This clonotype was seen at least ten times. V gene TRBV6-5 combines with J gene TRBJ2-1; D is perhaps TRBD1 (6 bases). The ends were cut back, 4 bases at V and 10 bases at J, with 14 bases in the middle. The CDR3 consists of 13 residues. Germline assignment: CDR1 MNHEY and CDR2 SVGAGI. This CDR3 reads CASSLYRVREQFF. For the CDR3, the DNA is TGTGCCAGCAGTTTGTACAGGGTGAGGGAGCAGTTCTTC.

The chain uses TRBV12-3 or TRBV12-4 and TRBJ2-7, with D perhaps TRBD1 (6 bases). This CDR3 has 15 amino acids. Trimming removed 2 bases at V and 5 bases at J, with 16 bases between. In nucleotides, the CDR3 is TGTGCCAGCAGTTTATGGGGCCAGGGGTCGGACGAGCAGTACTTC. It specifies CASSLWGQGSDEQYF.

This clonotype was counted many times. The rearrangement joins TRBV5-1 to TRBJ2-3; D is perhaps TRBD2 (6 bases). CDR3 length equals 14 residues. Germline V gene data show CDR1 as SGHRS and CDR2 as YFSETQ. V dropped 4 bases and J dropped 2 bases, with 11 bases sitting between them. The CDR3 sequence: CASSGGTATDTQYF. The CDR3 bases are TGCGCCAGCAGCGGAGGGACTGCCACAGATACGCAGTATTTT. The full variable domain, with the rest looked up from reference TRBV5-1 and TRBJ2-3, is KAGVTQTPRYLIKTRGQQVTLSCSPISGHRSVSWYQQTPGQGLQFLFEYFSETQRNKGNFPGRFSGRQFSNSRSEMNVSTLELGDSALYLCASSGGTATDTQYFGPGTRLTVL.